The 20 T cell receptor beta chains in this list originate from one sample, sequenced in a study of technical replicates of blood from a few donors. The protocol was immunoSEQ multiplex PCR, while the TCRdb copy is restricted to in-frame clones and leaves out a portion. The sample carries fewer than 100,000 clones, around 95% recorded once. The source material was T cells isolated from PBMCs. The receptors come from a human donor in good health.

The V and J genes are TRBV4-1 and TRBJ1-1; weak D call: TRBD1 (6 bases). V gave up 4 bases and J gave up 5 bases, with 17 bases separating them. In germline, CDR1 is MGHRA, CDR2 YSYEKL. The CDR3 length is 15 residues. CDR3 region: CASSRPSVGGTEAFF. The CDR3 coding sequence is TGCGCCAGCAGCCGACCCTCTGTAGGGGGAACTGAAGCTTTCTTT.

V usage is TRBV2 and J usage is TRBJ2-3; 12 nucleotides match TRBD2. CDR3 length: 17 residues. Germline lookup yields CDR1 SNHLY and CDR2 FYNNEI. V lost 6 bases, J lost 2 bases, and 9 bases stayed unmatched. The CDR3 region is CASSLGGLAGFTDTQYF. The CDR3 DNA sequence: TGTGCCAGCAGCCTGGGGGGACTAGCGGGTTTCACAGATACGCAGTATTTT.

The chain has TRBV5-6 and TRBJ2-1, with 7 bases identical to TRBD1. V shed 5 bases and J 9 bases; nucleotides not matched to a gene: 14. The V gene's germline CDR1 is SGHDT and CDR2 YYEEEE. This CDR3 has 15 residues. DNA of the CDR3: TGTGCCAGCAGTCGCAGTGGACAGGTAATAATTGAGCAGTTCTTC. Translating it yields CASSRSGQVIIEQFF.

V usage is TRBV13 and J usage is TRBJ1-2, with 9 bases fitting TRBD1. Germline V gene lookup returns CDR1 PRHDT and CDR2 FYEKMQ (reference sequence). The CDR3 totals 15 residues. With V trimmed by 5 bases and J by 6 bases, 10 bases remained unmatched. The CDR3 sequence: CASSRWDRVGDGYTF. The CDR3 DNA reads as TGTGCCAGCAGCCGGTGGGACAGGGTGGGGGATGGCTACACCTTC.

The chain couples TRBV6-5 to TRBJ2-7, with D unclear. Looked up from germline, CDR1 is MNHEY and CDR2 is SVGAGI. The V end was cut by 6 bases, the J end by 7 bases, with 13 bases between. The CDR3 loop spans 12 amino acids. DNA of the CDR3: TGTGCCAGCAGGCCCTCAGCGTTGGAGCAGTACTTC. This gives the protein CASRPSALEQYF.

This chain connects TRBV14 to TRBJ1-5; maybe TRBD1 (6 bases). The CDR3 contains 21 residues. Deletions cut 5 bases from V and 0 bases from J, with 29 bases between. Germline-derived CDR1 and CDR2 are SGHDN and FVKESK. The CDR3 here is CASSESQGSYVTQYSNQPQHF. The CDR3 DNA reads TGTGCCAGCAGCGAGTCACAGGGATCCTACGTCACCCAATATAGCAATCAGCCCCAGCATTTT.

The rearrangement uses TRBV20-1 and TRBJ2-1; TRBD1 might be the D (5 bases). V was pared by 6 bases and J by 10 bases, with 13 bases between. The CDR3 runs 11 residues. Germline lookup yields CDR1 DFQATT and CDR2 SNEGSKA (reference sequence). The CDR3 bases are TGCAGTGCGACAGTACCTCGCGAGCAGTTCTTC. Protein product: CSATVPREQFF.

The V and J genes are TRBV7-6 and TRBJ2-1; 7 bases are shared with TRBD2. Germline V gene data show CDR1 as SGHVS and CDR2 as FNYEAQ. Germline trimming cut 1 base from V and 7 bases from J; bases unmatched to any gene: 4. This CDR3 has 14 residues. The CDR3 DNA reads as TGTGCCAGCAGCTTAGGGCTAGCGGTAAATGAGCAGTTCTTC. Encoded protein: CASSLGLAVNEQFF.

This sequence joins TRBV12-5 and TRBJ1-2; D possibly corresponds to TRBD1 (5 bases). V dropped 0 bases and J dropped 4 bases, with 18 bases sitting between them. Germline V CDR1 and CDR2: LGHNT, FRNRAP. This CDR3 contains 17 residues. The DNA of the CDR3 is TGTGCTAGTGGTTTGGTACTGGGTGCGGGGCCGGGCTATGGCTACACCTTC. As protein: CASGLVLGAGPGYGYTF.

This clone has a single count. The J gene is TRBJ1-5, the V gene TRBV19; D perhaps matches TRBD1 (5 bases). This CDR3 contains 14 residues. Germline V lookup: CDR1 LNHDA, CDR2 SQIVND (reference sequence). V lost 7 bases and J lost 2, with 12 bases in between. CDR3 nucleotide sequence: TGTGCCAGTAAAGGGGTGTTTGGCAATCAGCCCCAGCATTTT. Translating gives CASKGVFGNQPQHF.

The CDR3 nucleotides read TGTGCCAGCAGTTCCGCGGGGGTCCTGGGCACCTACGAGCAGTACTTC. As protein: CASSSAGVLGTYEQYF. This chain joins TRBV28 and TRBJ2-7; 7 bases align to TRBD2. The CDR3 is 16 amino acids. Germline CDR1 and CDR2: MDHEN and SYDVKM. The J segment lost 2 bases and the V segment lost 4 bases, leaving 11 bases of the junction unmatched.

This clone has a single count. V usage is TRBV10-3 and J usage is TRBJ2-1, with 8 bases lining up with TRBD2. The CDR3 runs 18 residues. After removal of 2 bases from V and 4 bases from J, the junction contained 13 bases not matched to a gene. Germline assignment: CDR1 ENHRY and CDR2 SYGVKD. The CDR3 DNA reads as TGTGCCATCAGTGAGACCGCTACCATAGCGGGAACATACAATGAGCAGTTCTTC. This encodes CAISETATIAGTYNEQFF.

This clone was seen just once. The chain recombines TRBV29-1 with TRBJ1-1; no clear D gene. Trimming took off 6 bases at V and 0 bases at J, with 14 bases between the two ends. This CDR3 has 14 residues. CDR1 and CDR2 (germline): SQVTM, ANQGSEA. The CDR3 spells CSVVLEGMNTEAFF. The CDR3 DNA reads TGCAGCGTCGTGCTTGAGGGAATGAACACTGAAGCTTTCTTT.

The gene calls are TRBV4-2 and TRBJ2-7; TRBD2 is a possible D gene (5 bases). This CDR3 spans 14 amino acids. Trimming removed 4 bases from V and 3 bases from J, with 13 bases in between. Germline V gene data show CDR1 as LGHNA and CDR2 as YNFKEQ. CDR3 amino acids: CASSREGLGYEQYF. The CDR3 DNA follows: TGTGCCAGCAGCCGCGAGGGTCTGGGCTACGAGCAGTACTTC.

The chain combines TRBV18 with TRBJ1-1, with D perhaps matching TRBD1 (5 bases). The CDR3 runs to 14 residues. With 5 bases removed from V and 4 bases from J, the gap between germline ends came to 14 bases. Germline V gene sequence: CDR1 KGHSH, CDR2 LQKENI. The CDR3 region has the DNA TGTGCCAGCTCAACGAACGGGGGGGGCACTGAAGCTTTCTTT. As protein: CASSTNGGGTEAFF. Using reference TRBV18 and TRBJ1-1 for the parts outside the CDR3, the full variable domain is NAGVMQNPRHLVRRRGQEARLRCSPMKGHSHVYWYRQLPEEGLKFMVYLQKENIIDESGMPKERFSAEFPKEGPSILRIQQVVRGDSAAYFCASSTNGGGTEAFFGQGTRLTVV.

The CDR3 loop is CASSGLTRITDTQYF. In nucleotides, the CDR3 is TGTGCCAGTAGTGGATTGACAAGGATCACAGATACGCAGTATTTT. V and J are TRBV19 and TRBJ2-3; D remains ambiguous. The ends were cut back, 5 bases at V and 2 bases at J, with 14 bases in the middle. The CDR3 loop spans 15 amino acids. Germline loops: CDR1 LNHDA, CDR2 SQIVND (reference sequence).

As to this clone: Other DNA sequences in the same sample also yield this CDR3. V is TRBV27 and J is TRBJ1-2; 8 positions agree with TRBD1. J lost 4 bases, V lost 6 bases, and 7 bases had no gene match. Germline V gene sequence: CDR1 MNHEY, CDR2 SMNVEV (reference sequence). The CDR3 length is 14 residues. CDR3 bases: TGTGCCAGCAGCCTGACAGGGGTAGGCTATGGCTACACCTTC. Its protein product is CASSLTGVGYGYTF.

This sequence joins TRBV6-5 and TRBJ2-5; 7 bases are shared with TRBD2. After removal of 4 bases from V and 5 bases from J, the junction contained 13 bases not matched to a gene. CDR1 and CDR2 from the germline V gene are MNHEY and SVGAGI. The CDR3 is 16 residues long. CDR3 loop: CASSSVVTSSWETQYF. CDR3 DNA sequence: TGTGCCAGCAGTTCTGTAGTGACTAGCTCATGGGAGACCCAGTACTTC.

This chain joins TRBV5-1 and TRBJ2-7, with 8 positions matching TRBD1. Looked up from germline, CDR1 is SGHRS and CDR2 is YFSETQ. This CDR3 comprises 14 residues. V lost 4 bases to trimming and J lost 7 bases; unmatched junction nucleotides: 10. The CDR3 nucleotides are TGCGCCAGCAGCCCCCGGACAGGGATTGGGGAGCAGTACTTC. This translates into CASSPRTGIGEQYF.

The rearrangement uses TRBV5-4 and TRBJ2-3; 7 bases are shared with TRBD1. CDR3 length: 15 amino acids. The J segment lost 4 bases and the V segment lost 4 bases, leaving 9 bases of the junction unmatched. Germline V gene sequence: CDR1 SGHNT, CDR2 YYREEE (reference sequence). The DNA for the CDR3 is TGTGCCAGCAGCATAGGGACAGCCCCGGCAGATACGCAGTATTTT. It yields the protein CASSIGTAPADTQYF.